A selection of T cell receptor beta chains follows, all from one sample in a study of cytomegalovirus exposure and HLA in healthy donors. Assay used: immunoSEQ multiplex PCR; TCRdb lists only in-frame clones, some missing. In the table there are 95,000 to 100,000 clones, roughly 76% of which are singletons. Input material: PBMCs. The receptors here all came from a man in his forties or fifties in good health and CMV-seronegative. Both conserved end residues are part of each CDR3. D genes are given only for firm matches. Not every row has a clone size; where given, it reads once, few, many or a size class.

>-|TRBJ2-2|TRBV6-4|-
CASSVRGNTGELFF
TGTGCCAGCAGTGTCCGGGGAAACACCGGGGAGCTGTTTTTT
>-|TRBJ2-2|TRBV9|-
CASSPPIFTGELFF
TGTGCCAGCAGCCCTCCTATCTTCACCGGGGAGCTGTTTTTT
>-|TRBJ1-1|TRBV7-2|-
CASSLERLNEAFF
TGTGCCAGCAGCTTAGAAAGACTTAATGAAGCTTTCTTT
>TRBD1|TRBJ2-7|TRBV2|-
CASRPGTGDYEQYF
TGTGCCAGCAGACCCGGGACAGGGGACTACGAGCAGTACTTC
>-|TRBJ1-2|TRBV6-1|-
CASQGQLGGYTF
TGTGCCAGCCAAGGACAGCTCGGCGGCTACACCTTC
>TRBD1|TRBJ1-2|TRBV27|-
CASRLDRALNYGYTF
TGTGCCAGCAGGCTAGACAGGGCCCTTAACTATGGCTACACCTTC
>TRBD2|TRBJ2-2|TRBV5-1|once
CASSPRTSGGANTGELFF
TGCGCCAGCAGCCCTAGGACTAGCGGGGGCGCGAACACCGGGGAGCTGTTTTTT
>TRBD1|TRBJ1-2|TRBV29-1|-
CSVEDLSRDSLYGYTF
TGCAGCGTTGAAGATTTATCCCGGGACAGCCTCTATGGCTACACCTTC
>-|TRBJ2-2|TRBV6-1|-
CASSDFGGKNTGELFF
TGTGCCAGCAGTGACTTCGGCGGAAAGAACACCGGGGAGCTGTTTTTT
>-|TRBJ1-5|TRBV5-6|few
CASSRTGNSNQPQHF
TGTGCCAGCAGCCGTACAGGAAATAGCAATCAGCCCCAGCATTTT
>-|TRBJ2-7|TRBV10-1|-
CASSEGVSRNYEQYF
TGCGCCAGCAGTGAAGGGGTCTCAAGGAACTACGAGCAGTACTTC
>TRBD2|TRBJ2-1|TRBV13|-
CASSSRGGSYNEQFF
TGTGCCAGCAGCTCTCGGGGGGGCTCCTACAATGAGCAGTTCTTC
>TRBD2|TRBJ2-5|TRBV7-9|once
CASTVASGGQETQYF
TGTGCCAGCACCGTGGCTAGCGGGGGGCAAGAGACCCAGTACTTC
>-|TRBJ2-6|TRBV6-1|-
CASSPRFSGANVLTF
TGTGCCAGCAGTCCCAGGTTCTCTGGGGCCAACGTCCTGACTTTC
>-|TRBJ2-2|TRBV9|-
CASSVDLDWTTGELFF
TGTGCCAGCAGCGTTGATTTGGACTGGACGACCGGGGAGCTGTTTTTT
>TRBD1|TRBJ1-6|TRBV11-2|-
CASSFWTGAYNSPLHF
TGTGCCAGCAGCTTCTGGACAGGGGCCTATAATTCACCCCTCCACTTT
>TRBD1|TRBJ1-5|TRBV6-5|-
CASRIQGPGLSVQHF
TGTGCCAGCAGGATACAGGGGCCTGGCTTATCGGTCCAGCATTTT